This T cell receptor (beta chain) was observed in a study of read filtering for tumor transcriptome and immune sequencing. The library was built from 400 ng RNA with molecular barcoded adaptors for alpha/delta and beta/gamma chains. TCRdb used MiXCR to reprocess the reads, holding one entry per CDR3 protein. Among about 25,000 distinct CDR3 sequences, 20% to 25% were seen once, and the ten largest hold around 49%. This clonotype was counted ten times or more. J gave up 7 bases and V 4 bases, and 2 bases lay outside the gene matches. The CDR3 loop spans 14 amino acids. Germline CDR1 reads SGHRS; CDR2 reads YFSETQ.

Sequencing used a population of CD138-negative cells sorted from bone marrow. This sequence joins TRBV5-1 and TRBJ1-6; 10 bases are shared with TRBD1. The receptor was derived from a donor over 35 with multiple myeloma. As DNA, the CDR3 is TGCGCCAGCAGCGTGACAGGGGGCAATTCACCCCTCCACTTT. Its translation is CASSVTGGNSPLHF.